What follows are 14 T cell receptor beta chains derived from one specimen sequenced in a study of T cells in localized non-small cell lung cancer (dated by TCRdb to the early 2020s). Library preparation employed the immunoSEQ multiplex PCR assay. Entries here come from immuneACCESS through TCRdb and include only in-frame sequences with V and J called. Some clones fail to appear in such tables; in the studies checked, an unresolved V gene covers under half of the shortfall, and the cause of the remainder is unknown. The sample yields tens of thousands of clones; 70% to 90% were counted once. The ten biggest clones cover under 25% of the sample. Here the sequenced sample was peripheral blood, taken before any cancer treatment. The source of these receptors is a man aged 35-75 years with stage I squamous cell lung carcinoma.

This clone was counted only a few times. This rearrangement joins TRBV7-9 to TRBJ2-2, with a tentative D call TRBD2 (5 bases). The V end lost 2 bases, the J end lost 3 bases, and 13 bases lay between the germline ends. The CDR3 is made up of 16 amino acids. Germline V gene lookup returns CDR1 SEHNR and CDR2 FQNEAQ (reference sequence). CDR3 DNA: TGTGCCAGCAGCTTACGGAGAGCGGTCGACACCGGGGAGCTGTTTTTT. Translation: CASSLRRAVDTGELFF.

The V gene is TRBV4-2, the J gene TRBJ2-6, with TRBD1 matching over 10 bases. Per germline, CDR1 LGHNA and CDR2 YNFKEQ. The CDR3 loop spans 17 amino acids. V lost 3 bases, J lost 4 bases, and 6 bases stayed unmatched. The CDR3 nucleotides are TGTGCCAGCAGCCACGGGACAGGGGTGAGCGGGGCCAACGTCCTGACTTTC. Translated: CASSHGTGVSGANVLTF.

The gene calls are TRBV7-9 and TRBJ1-2; 7 bases fit TRBD1. Germline-derived CDR1 and CDR2 are SEHNR and FQNEAQ (reference sequence). The CDR3 loop spans 16 amino acids. J gave up 4 bases and V 9 bases, and 17 bases lay outside the gene matches. The CDR3 loop is CASAQTGTPASYGYTF. The CDR3 DNA reads as TGTGCCAGTGCACAGACAGGGACCCCAGCGAGCTATGGCTACACCTTC.

This chain uses TRBV30 with TRBJ2-7; D gene uncertain. This CDR3 contains 12 residues. The V gene lost 0 bases and the J gene lost 6 bases, with 9 bases spanning the gap. The germline gives CDR1 GTSNPN, CDR2 SVGIG (reference sequence). DNA of the CDR3: TGTGCCTGGAGTGTAACGGGCTCCGAGCAGTACTTC. Its translation: CAWSVTGSEQYF. Drawing the rest from reference TRBV30 and TRBJ2-7, the complete variable domain is SQTIHQWPATLVQPVGSPLSLECTVEGTSNPNLYWYRQAAGRGLQLLFYSVGIGQISSEVPQNLSASRPQDRQFILSSKKLLLSDSGFYLCAWSVTGSEQYFGPGTRLTVT.

The chain carries TRBV2 and TRBJ2-7, with 10 nucleotides matching TRBD2. Trimming at V came to 2 bases and at J to 6 bases, leaving 1 base not matched to a gene. From germline, CDR1 is SNHLY and CDR2 FYNNEI. This CDR3 is 13 amino acids long. This CDR3 is CASSETSGTEQYF. The CDR3 DNA sequence: TGTGCCAGCAGTGAAACTAGCGGGACCGAGCAGTACTTC. The whole variable domain, remainder taken from reference TRBV2 and TRBJ2-7, is EPEVTQTPSHQVTQMGQEVILRCVPISNHLYFYWYRQILGQKVEFLVSFYNNEISEKSEIFDDQFSVERPDGSNFTLKIRSTKLEDSAMYFCASSETSGTEQYFGPGTRLTVT.

The chain recombines TRBV14 with TRBJ2-7; unclear D gene. The germline CDR1 and CDR2 sequences are SGHDN and FVKESK. V lost 5 bases and J 3 bases, leaving 14 bases between the germline ends. The CDR3 sequence is 14 residues long. The CDR3 DNA follows: TGTGCCAGCAGCTTCGGGCCGAAGATCTACGAGCAGTACTTC. Protein product: CASSFGPKIYEQYF.

The gene calls are TRBV5-6 and TRBJ2-4; D is ambiguous. The CDR3 is made up of 13 amino acids. Germline V gene lookup returns CDR1 SGHDT and CDR2 YYEEEE. V lost 4 bases and J lost 4, with 9 bases in between. CDR3 region: CASSKGAKNIQYF. In DNA form, the CDR3 reads TGTGCCAGCAGCAAGGGCGCAAAAAACATTCAGTACTTC.

This chain links TRBV27 with TRBJ1-5, with TRBD1 identical over 10 bases. Germline loops: CDR1 MNHEY, CDR2 SMNVEV (reference sequence). The CDR3 spans 15 residues. The V and J ends lost 9 bases and 7 bases, in that order; junction bases with no gene match: 12. CDR3 nucleotide sequence: TGTGCCAGTCTCCCGACAGGGGGCTTGGGGCAGCCCCAGCATTTT. It is translated as CASLPTGGLGQPQHF.

For the CDR3, the DNA is TGTGCCAGCAGCTTAAATGGGGGCGGGAGGGCGAGGAATGAGCAGTTCTTC. It is translated as CASSLNGGGRARNEQFF. The chain joins TRBV7-3 to TRBJ2-1, with 9 nucleotides matching TRBD2. Germline lookup yields CDR1 SGHTA and CDR2 FQGTGA. This CDR3 contains 17 residues. The junction had 11 bases not matched to a gene; V was cut back by 1 base and J by 7 bases. Combining the CDR3 with reference TRBV7-3 and TRBJ2-1 gives the whole variable domain GAGVSQTPSNKVTEKGKYVELRCDPISGHTALYWYRQSLGQGPEFLIYFQGTGAADDSGLPNDRFFAVRPEGSVSTLKIQRTERGDSAVYLCASSLNGGGRARNEQFFGPGTRLTVL.

The chain employs TRBV11-1 and TRBJ2-3; 11 bases line up with TRBD2. J lost 5 bases, V lost 5 bases, and 6 bases had no gene match. In germline, CDR1 is SGHAT, CDR2 FQDESV (reference sequence). This CDR3 is built from 15 residues. CDR3 DNA: TGTGCCAGCAGCCGGACTAGCGGGTGGGTAGATACGCAGTATTTT. Translated: CASSRTSGWVDTQYF.

The J gene is TRBJ2-7, the V gene TRBV9; D is ambiguous. The germline gives CDR1 SGDLS, CDR2 YYNGEE. With 0 bases removed from V and 5 bases from J, the gap between germline ends came to 12 bases. The CDR3 has 14 residues. This CDR3 is CASSVVMGSDEQYF. The CDR3 DNA reads as TGTGCCAGCAGCGTAGTCATGGGGTCCGACGAGCAGTACTTC.

The chain is built from TRBV28 and TRBJ2-3; the D gene is possibly TRBD2 (5 bases). The CDR3 contains 15 residues. V was trimmed by 6 bases and J by 2 bases, leaving 15 bases between them. From germline, CDR1 is MDHEN and CDR2 SYDVKM. The CDR3 here is CASRGRPIITDTQYF. The CDR3 DNA sequence: TGTGCCAGCAGGGGGAGACCGATTATCACAGATACGCAGTATTTT.

This CDR3 is CASSIGASTDTQYF. DNA of the CDR3: TGTGCCAGTAGTATCGGGGCAAGCACAGATACGCAGTATTTT. The chain combines TRBV19 with TRBJ2-3; the D call may be TRBD1 or TRBD2 (5 bases each). Germline CDR1 LNHDA, CDR2 SQIVND (reference sequence). This CDR3 contains 14 residues. Trimming cost V 3 bases and J 0 bases, with 7 bases left between them.

The chain joins TRBV23-1 to TRBJ2-5; D call uncertain. TRBV23-1 is assigned to the ORF class and has an uncertain function. The V end lost 0 bases, the J end lost 5 bases, and 16 bases lay between the germline ends. CDR3 length equals 16 residues. CDR3 protein: CASSQSNQRIWETQYF. CDR3 sequence (DNA): TGCGCCAGCAGTCAATCTAATCAACGGATTTGGGAGACCCAGTACTTC.